This TCR beta chain is from a study of cytomegalovirus exposure and HLA in healthy donors. About the study: There were fewer than 500 genotyped donors. Of these, about 81% fell in the genetic ancestry cluster associated with self-reported Caucasian donors.

The PCR employed 60 Vbeta primers together with 13 Jbeta primers. TCRdb's copy holds only in-frame clones and misses some; the assay was immunoSEQ multiplex PCR. This table holds fewer than 200,000 clones, approximately 70% found once. For this clone: Its antigen is unidentified.

Trimming cost V 7 bases and J 5 bases; bases outside gene matches: 9. CDR3 size: 14 residues. Germline V lookup: CDR1 MNHNY, CDR2 SVGAGI (reference sequence). Notes on the study in general: Specific recognition of CMV antigens was confirmed in vitro for a few chains (all CMV-associated). Usually a TCR sequence was rare, but some public TCRs were found in many donors.

The sequenced material came from PBMCs. This clonotype was sampled from a man in his forties in good health and CMV-seropositive. The chain uses TRBV6-6 and TRBJ1-1; 8 bases are shared with TRBD1. For the CDR3, the DNA is TGTGCCAGCAAAGGCCCCGGGGACAGGACTGAAGCTTTCTTT. Encoded protein: CASKGPGDRTEAFF.